Below, 18 T cell receptor beta chains from the same sample are listed, as sequenced in a study of T cell responses to AZD1222 COVID-19 vaccine. TCRdb's copy holds only in-frame clones and misses some; the assay was immunoSEQ multiplex PCR. The sample includes nearly 200,000 clones, approximately 93% of them seen just once. The input for sequencing was peripheral blood, taken 28 days after the second AZD1222 dose. These receptors came from an adult who received the AZD1222 COVID-19 vaccine.

The chain combines TRBV20-1 with TRBJ1-2, with D possibly TRBD1 on 5 matching bases. Germline V gene lookup returns CDR1 DFQATT and CDR2 SNEGSKA (reference sequence). V was cut by 6 bases and J by 5 bases, with 10 bases left in between. This CDR3 is 11 amino acids long. The CDR3 DNA reads TGCAGTGCCACGGGGGAGTATGGCTACACCTTC. Protein sequence: CSATGEYGYTF.

This clone was counted once. The V gene is TRBV6-5, the J gene TRBJ1-2, with 7 bases that match TRBD1. Germline CDR1 MNHEY, CDR2 SVGAGI. Losses at the gene ends were 5 bases for V and 2 bases for J; bases not matched to a gene: 2. This CDR3 comprises 13 residues. The CDR3 protein is CASSTDRNYGYTF. CDR3 nucleotide sequence: TGTGCCAGCAGTACGGACAGGAACTATGGCTACACCTTC.

The CDR3 sequence: CASSYSSGGRADTQYF. Here the CDR3 DNA reads TGTGCCAGCAGTTACTCAAGCGGGGGGAGGGCAGATACGCAGTATTTT. The chain joins TRBV6-5 to TRBJ2-3; 9 bases line up with TRBD2. Germline lookup yields CDR1 MNHEY and CDR2 SVGAGI. The trim removed 0 bases at V and 4 bases at J, leaving 5 bases unmatched. The CDR3 spans 16 residues.

This chain connects TRBV19 to TRBJ2-1; TRBD1 is a possible D gene (5 bases). V dropped 3 bases and J dropped 7 bases, with 13 bases sitting between them. From germline, CDR1 is LNHDA and CDR2 SQIVND (reference sequence). This CDR3 has 14 residues. The CDR3 protein is CASSIRDGPNEQFF. CDR3 DNA: TGTGCCAGTAGTATCAGGGATGGGCCTAATGAGCAGTTCTTC. The entire variable domain, with the rest obtained from reference TRBV19 and TRBJ2-1, is as follows: DGGITQSPKYLFRKEGQNVTLSCEQNLNHDAMYWYRQDPGQGLRLIYYSQIVNDFQKGDIAEGYSVSREKKESFPLTVTSAQKNPTAFYLCASSIRDGPNEQFFGPGTRLTVL.

The chain is built from TRBV10-3 and TRBJ1-2; unclear D gene. CDR1 is ENHRY and CDR2 is SYGVKD in the germline V gene. CDR3 length equals 13 residues. Trimming stripped 0 bases from V and 3 bases from J, with 5 bases between. Here the CDR3 reads CAISESADYGYTF. CDR3 in DNA: TGTGCCATCAGTGAGTCGGCGGACTATGGCTACACCTTC.

V usage is TRBV27 and J usage is TRBJ2-1, with 8 positions matching TRBD2. This CDR3 has 13 residues. Germline-derived CDR1 and CDR2 are MNHEY and SMNVEV (reference sequence). V lost 5 bases to trimming and J lost 9 bases; unmatched junction nucleotides: 6. The DNA for the CDR3 is TGTGCCAGCAGTCTTAGCGGGGCTGGTGAGCAGTTCTTC. The encoded protein is CASSLSGAGEQFF.

The chain links TRBV6-5 to TRBJ1-1; TRBD1 might be the D (6 bases). Germline V CDR1 and CDR2: MNHEY, SVGAGI. The germline V and J ends were trimmed by 5 bases and 8 bases, with 12 bases remaining between them. CDR3 length: 12 residues. CDR3 sequence: CASSIQGLEAFF. Here the CDR3 DNA reads TGTGCCAGCAGTATACAGGGTTTAGAAGCTTTCTTT.

J is TRBJ1-2 and V is TRBV20-1; D is undetermined. With 0 bases removed from V and 12 bases from J, the gap between germline ends came to 11 bases. The CDR3 loop spans 11 amino acids. Germline assignment: CDR1 DFQATT and CDR2 SNEGSKA (reference sequence). DNA for the CDR3: TGCAGTGCTAGAGAGCCGGGAGAGGACACCTTC. Protein product: CSAREPGEDTF.

The chain has TRBV19 and TRBJ2-2; D might be TRBD2 (6 bases). With 6 bases removed from V and 5 bases from J, the gap between germline ends came to 10 bases. The CDR3 runs 13 residues. Germline V gene data show CDR1 as LNHDA and CDR2 as SQIVND (reference sequence). The CDR3 bases are TGTGCCAGTAGGGTGGGGGGAACCGGGGAGCTGTTTTTT. Encoded protein: CASRVGGTGELFF.

The chain carries TRBV4-1 and TRBJ2-3; D possibly corresponds to TRBD1 (6 bases). CDR3 size: 16 residues. The germline V gene encodes CDR1 MGHRA and CDR2 YSYEKL. V shed 0 bases and J shed 2 bases, with 12 bases lying between them. CDR3 loop: CASSQDQGRFTDTQYF. Here the CDR3 DNA reads TGCGCCAGCAGCCAAGATCAGGGGCGATTCACAGATACGCAGTATTTT.

The genes are TRBV7-8 and TRBJ1-1; possibly TRBD1 for D (6 bases). With 5 bases removed from V and 1 base from J, the gap between germline ends came to 11 bases. This CDR3 spans 14 amino acids. Per the germline V gene, CDR1 is SGHVS and CDR2 is FQNEAQ. CDR3 loop: CASSPTGTNTEAFF. CDR3 bases: TGTGCCAGCAGCCCAACAGGGACGAACACTGAAGCTTTCTTT.

The rearrangement links TRBV5-4 to TRBJ1-5; the D is unclear. CDR1 SGHNT and CDR2 YYREEE come from the germline V gene (reference sequence). V dropped 2 bases and J dropped 7 bases, with 13 bases sitting between them. The CDR3 runs to 14 residues. The CDR3 spells CASSFGGSRQPQHF. CDR3 bases: TGTGCCAGCAGCTTTGGTGGATCGAGGCAGCCCCAGCATTTT. Looking up the rest from reference TRBV5-4 and TRBJ1-5 gives the full variable domain: ETGVTQSPTHLIKTRGQQVTLRCSSQSGHNTVSWYQQALGQGPQFIFQYYREEENGRGNFPPRFSGLQFPNYSSELNVNALELDDSALYLCASSFGGSRQPQHFGDGTRLSIL.

CDR3 amino acids: CASSWDGGNTIYF. The CDR3 nucleotides read TGTGCCAGCAGCTGGGACGGAGGAAACACCATATATTTT. This sequence joins TRBV6-5 and TRBJ1-3; maybe TRBD1 (5 bases). The CDR3 totals 13 residues. The V end lost 6 bases, the J end lost 4 bases, and 10 bases lay between the germline ends. CDR1 and CDR2 (germline): MNHEY, SVGAGI.

The J gene is TRBJ1-4, the V gene TRBV9; D uncertain. V was shortened by 3 bases and J by 1 base, with 10 bases between the two germline ends. CDR1 is SGDLS and CDR2 is YYNGEE in the germline V gene. The CDR3 extends over 15 amino acids. CDR3 sequence: CASSAQAITNEKLFF. The CDR3 DNA is TGTGCCAGCAGCGCCCAGGCGATAACTAATGAAAAACTGTTTTTT.

This clone was observed a single time. The chain recombines TRBV5-1 with TRBJ2-3; the match to TRBD2 covers 14 bases. Trimming cost V 4 bases and J 6 bases; bases outside gene matches: 4. Germline loops: CDR1 SGHRS, CDR2 YFSETQ. The CDR3 has 15 amino acids. This chain's CDR3 is CASSRLAGGSDTQYF. The CDR3 bases are TGCGCCAGCAGCAGACTAGCGGGGGGGTCCGATACGCAGTATTTT.

This rearrangement joins TRBV5-1 to TRBJ1-5; D is possibly TRBD1 (5 bases). Germline-derived CDR1 and CDR2 are SGHRS and YFSETQ. The ends were cut back, 0 bases at V and 7 bases at J, with 14 bases in the middle. The CDR3 totals 15 residues. CDR3 in amino acids: CASSLDGARDQPQHF. Here the CDR3 DNA reads TGCGCCAGCAGCTTGGACGGGGCAAGAGACCAGCCCCAGCATTTT.

This sequence joins TRBV27 and TRBJ1-2; no clear D. V was pared by 4 bases and J by 6 bases, with 18 bases between. The CDR3 has 15 amino acids. The germline V gene has CDR1 MNHEY and CDR2 SMNVEV (reference sequence). As DNA, the CDR3 is TGTGCCAGCAGTTCCCTGTGGACCGATATCAATGGCTACACCTTC. Its translation is CASSSLWTDINGYTF.

The chain is built from TRBV27 and TRBJ1-1; possible D gene TRBD1, 6 bases. CDR3 length: 14 residues. Germline V gene sequence: CDR1 MNHEY, CDR2 SMNVEV (reference sequence). Trimming removed 6 bases from V and 2 bases from J, with 13 bases in between. The CDR3 spells CASSLGQRNTEAFF. CDR3 nucleotides: TGTGCCAGCAGCCTAGGACAGAGAAACACTGAAGCTTTCTTT.